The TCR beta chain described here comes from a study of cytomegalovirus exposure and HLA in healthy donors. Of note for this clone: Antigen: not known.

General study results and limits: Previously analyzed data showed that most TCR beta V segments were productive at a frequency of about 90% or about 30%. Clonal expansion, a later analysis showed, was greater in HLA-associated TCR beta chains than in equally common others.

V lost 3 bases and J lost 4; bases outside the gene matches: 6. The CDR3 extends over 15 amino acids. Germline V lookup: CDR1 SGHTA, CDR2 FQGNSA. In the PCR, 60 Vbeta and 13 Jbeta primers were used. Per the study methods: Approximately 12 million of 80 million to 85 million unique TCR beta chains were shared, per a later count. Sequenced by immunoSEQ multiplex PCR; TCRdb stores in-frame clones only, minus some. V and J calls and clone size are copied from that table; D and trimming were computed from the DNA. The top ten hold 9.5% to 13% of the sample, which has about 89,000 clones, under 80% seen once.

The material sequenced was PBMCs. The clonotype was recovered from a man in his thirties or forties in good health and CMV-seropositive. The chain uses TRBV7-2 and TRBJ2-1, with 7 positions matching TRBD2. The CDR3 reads CASSFRGVQYNEQFF. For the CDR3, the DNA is TGTGCCAGCAGCTTTCGGGGGGTCCAATACAATGAGCAGTTCTTC.